A single sample gave rise to the 11 T cell receptor beta chains below, sequenced in a study of cytomegalovirus exposure and HLA in healthy donors. PCR involved 60 Vbeta and 13 Jbeta primers. Only in-frame clones appear in the TCRdb table, and some are missing; sequencing was by immunoSEQ multiplex PCR. This repertoire shows roughly 120,000 clones, about 80% found once; its top ten account for 2.5% to 3%. The sequenced material came from PBMCs. The receptor source for this set is a woman aged 55-69 years in good health and CMV-seropositive.

This clone showed up just once. The CDR3 spells CASSPWVEGNEQYF. In DNA, the CDR3 is TGTGCCAGCAGCCCTTGGGTAGAGGGAAACGAGCAGTACTTC. This sequence joins TRBV6-5 and TRBJ2-7; TRBD2 might be the D (5 bases). V was trimmed by 6 bases and J by 5 bases, leaving 17 bases between them. There are 14 residues in the CDR3. Germline V gene lookup returns CDR1 MNHEY and CDR2 SVGAGI.

This clone appeared a few times. The chain joins TRBV27 to TRBJ2-1; D unresolved. CDR3 length equals 13 residues. Looked up from germline, CDR1 is MNHEY and CDR2 is SMNVEV (reference sequence). Trimming shortened V by 5 bases and J by 7 bases, and 12 bases separated the two germline ends. The CDR3 protein is CASSATNLNEQFF. CDR3 nucleotides: TGTGCCAGCAGTGCCACTAATTTAAATGAGCAGTTCTTC.

The chain recombines TRBV29-1 with TRBJ1-6; 7 nucleotides agree with TRBD1. The CDR3 runs to 13 residues. Germline V lookup: CDR1 SQVTM, CDR2 ANQGSEA. Losses at the gene ends were 7 bases for V and 3 bases for J; bases not matched to a gene: 3. The CDR3 nucleotides read TGCAGCGCCGGGGACAGCTATAATTCACCCCTCCACTTT. It is translated as CSAGDSYNSPLHF.

This clone was observed a few times. The rearrangement joins TRBV29-1 to TRBJ2-3, with TRBD2 as a possible D gene (7 bases). Germline-derived CDR1 and CDR2 are SQVTM and ANQGSEA. This CDR3 region has 14 residues. With 6 bases removed from V and 3 bases from J, the gap between germline ends came to 16 bases. Here the CDR3 reads CSVGGGFHTDTQYF. The CDR3 coding sequence is TGCAGCGTGGGGGGGGGCTTTCATACAGATACGCAGTATTTT.

The chain employs TRBV28 and TRBJ1-1, with TRBD1 as a possible D gene (5 bases). The CDR3 consists of 15 residues. V gave up 4 bases and J gave up 5 bases, with 17 bases separating them. Germline CDR1 reads MDHEN; CDR2 reads SYDVKM. This CDR3 is CASSSPTTAWTEAFF. CDR3 bases: TGTGCCAGCAGTTCCCCGACGACAGCCTGGACTGAAGCTTTCTTT. The whole variable domain, filled in from reference TRBV28 and TRBJ1-1, reads DVKVTQSSRYLVKRTGEKVFLECVQDMDHENMFWYRQDPGLGLRLIYFSYDVKMKEKGDIPEGYSVSREKKERFSLILESASTNQTSMYLCASSSPTTAWTEAFFGQGTRLTVV.

CDR3 nucleotides: TGCGCCAGCAGCCATGGAACCGCGGGACAGTACAATCAGCCCCAGCATTTT. Residues: CASSHGTAGQYNQPQHF. The chain links TRBV4-1 to TRBJ1-5; 7 nucleotides match TRBD1. Trimming removed 3 bases from V and 3 bases from J; junction bases left unmatched: 11. From germline, CDR1 is MGHRA and CDR2 YSYEKL. The CDR3 spans 17 residues.

This sequence joins TRBV19 and TRBJ2-7; 7 bases are shared with TRBD2. CDR1 is LNHDA and CDR2 is SQIVND in the germline V gene (reference sequence). The V and J ends lost 3 bases and 2 bases, in that order; junction bases with no gene match: 10. The CDR3 has 16 residues. CDR3 nucleotide sequence: TGTGCCAGTAGTATCCGAGCGGGGCTAAATACCTACGAGCAGTACTTC. Protein sequence: CASSIRAGLNTYEQYF.

V is TRBV30 and J is TRBJ1-1, with unresolved D. V was trimmed by 3 bases and J by 1 base, leaving 9 bases between them. CDR1 and CDR2 (germline): GTSNPN, SVGIG (reference sequence). The CDR3 loop spans 13 amino acids. DNA for the CDR3: TGTGCCTGGAGCCAAACTTGGAACACTGAAGCTTTCTTT. This translates into CAWSQTWNTEAFF.

The rearrangement uses TRBV5-4 and TRBJ2-6; no clear D. This CDR3 is built from 16 residues. Trimming shortened V by 0 bases and J by 0 bases, and 7 bases separated the two germline ends. Germline V gene data show CDR1 as SGHNT and CDR2 as YYREEE (reference sequence). The CDR3 reads CASSLVRVSGANVLTF. In DNA form, the CDR3 reads TGTGCCAGCAGCTTGGTCCGAGTCTCTGGGGCCAACGTCCTGACTTTC.

The rearrangement joins TRBV18 to TRBJ1-3; 9 nucleotides line up with TRBD1. CDR3 size: 18 residues. CDR1 and CDR2 from the germline V gene are KGHSH and LQKENI. V lost 3 bases to trimming and J lost 2 bases; unmatched junction nucleotides: 11. CDR3 sequence (DNA): TGTGCCAGCTCACCTACCGGGGACAGGGTTCGGGCTGGAAACACCATATATTTT. Its translation is CASSPTGDRVRAGNTIYF. The entire variable domain, with the rest obtained from reference TRBV18 and TRBJ1-3, is as follows: NAGVMQNPRHLVRRRGQEARLRCSPMKGHSHVYWYRQLPEEGLKFMVYLQKENIIDESGMPKERFSAEFPKEGPSILRIQQVVRGDSAAYFCASSPTGDRVRAGNTIYFGEGSWLTVV.

The chain recombines TRBV5-1 with TRBJ2-2; 9 bases match TRBD1. Trimming removed 0 bases from V and 5 bases from J; junction bases left unmatched: 2. Germline lookup yields CDR1 SGHRS and CDR2 YFSETQ. The CDR3 runs 15 residues. Here the CDR3 reads CASSLEGQGTGELFF. For the CDR3, the DNA is TGCGCCAGCAGCTTGGAGGGACAGGGAACCGGGGAGCTGTTTTTT.